Detailed here is one T cell receptor beta chain. Its specificity is not known. Clones were sequenced by immunoSEQ multiplex PCR, and TCRdb holds only the in-frame ones, with some missing. The sample includes about 80,000 clones, approximately 91% of them seen just once. This record comes from a study of OX40 agonist ivuxolimab in advanced cancers. Study as a whole: Ivuxolimab, which patients received intravenously every 2 weeks, was dosed at 0.01 to 10 mg/kg. Study outcomes and limitations: Expanded clones tended on average to be more numerous among CD8+ T cells than CD4+.

Per germline, CDR1 MDHEN and CDR2 SYDVKM. The CDR3 totals 15 residues. Germline trimming cut 4 bases from V and 6 bases from J; bases unmatched to any gene: 7. Sequences were derived from CD4+ or CD8+ T cells sorted from blood, sampled in a trial of the OX40 agonist ivuxolimab. The receptor comes from an adult with an advanced solid tumor such as melanoma, head and neck, liver or kidney cancer. The V gene is TRBV28, the J gene TRBJ2-1, with 9 bases identical to TRBD2. CDR3 nucleotide sequence: TGTGCCAGCAGTTGGGCTAGCGGGACGGGCAATGAGCAGTTCTTC. This encodes CASSWASGTGNEQFF.